One sample yielded the 26 T cell receptor beta chains listed below, sequenced in a study of T cells in tumors after PD-1 blockade. The assay was immunoSEQ multiplex PCR, and TCRdb's table has in-frame clones only and misses some. The data contain 20,000 to 25,000 clones, around 78% of them singletons. The sequences come from PBMCs, collected before anti-PD-1 treatment. All receptors come from a human donor with basal cell carcinoma.

The genes are TRBV2 and TRBJ1-1; D is unresolved. The V and J ends lost 4 bases and 1 base respectively, with 7 bases between them. This CDR3 contains 13 residues. Germline V gene data show CDR1 as SNHLY and CDR2 as FYNNEI. The CDR3 nucleotides read TGTGCCAGCAGTGTGTCCGGGAACACTGAAGCTTTCTTT. Protein product: CASSVSGNTEAFF.

The chain is built from TRBV6-5 and TRBJ2-2, with TRBD2 matching over 8 bases. The junction had 7 bases not matched to a gene; V was cut back by 6 bases and J by 4 bases. The V gene's germline CDR1 is MNHEY and CDR2 SVGAGI. This CDR3 contains 15 residues. The CDR3 nucleotides read TGTGCCAGCAGCCGCGGACTAGCCGTCACCGGGGAGCTGTTTTTT. Translated, it gives CASSRGLAVTGELFF.

This clone was seen a few times. V usage is TRBV29-1 and J usage is TRBJ2-7; 7 positions agree with TRBD1. CDR1 is SQVTM and CDR2 is ANQGSEA in the germline V gene. CDR3 length: 14 residues. The ends lost 1 base at V and 7 bases at J; junction bases unmatched: 10. This chain's CDR3 is CSVEGEGAFQEQYF. Here the CDR3 DNA reads TGCAGCGTTGAAGGCGAGGGGGCGTTTCAGGAGCAGTACTTC.

Turning to this clone: The same CDR3 can be traced to other DNA sequences in this sample. J is TRBJ2-1 and V is TRBV2; tentatively, D is TRBD2 (7 bases). Trimming took off 11 bases at V and 0 bases at J, with 29 bases between the two ends. The CDR3 totals 19 residues. The germline V gene has CDR1 SNHLY and CDR2 FYNNEI. The DNA of the CDR3 is TGTGCCCGCTGTGAGGGGGGGGCGGGGGTGGGGAGCTCCTACAATGAGCAGTTCTTC. Amino acids: CARCEGGAGVGSSYNEQFF.

The J gene is TRBJ1-1, the V gene TRBV7-2; D is perhaps TRBD1 (5 bases). V lost 0 bases and J lost 0, with 26 bases in between. Germline CDR1 SGHTA, CDR2 FQGNSA. CDR3 size: 21 residues. The CDR3 reads CASSLAVFRTSISSMNTEAFF. The DNA for the CDR3 is TGTGCCAGCAGCTTAGCGGTTTTCCGGACATCCATTTCGAGCATGAACACTGAAGCTTTCTTT.

This chain joins TRBV4-3 and TRBJ2-1, with 8 bases matching TRBD2. Germline values: CDR1 LGHNA, CDR2 YSLEER. The V gene end was trimmed by 0 bases and the J gene end by 9 bases; junction bases not matched to a gene: 7. CDR3 size: 15 residues. As DNA, the CDR3 is TGCGCCAGCAGCCAAGAGTACGGGGGGGCGGGTGAGCAGTTCTTC. Amino acid sequence: CASSQEYGGAGEQFF.

The rearrangement joins TRBV5-6 to TRBJ2-1; 10 bases align to TRBD2. This CDR3 is built from 19 residues. V was pared by 3 bases and J by 8 bases, with 20 bases of the junction left unmatched. Germline assignment: CDR1 SGHDT and CDR2 YYEEEE. CDR3 loop: CASSSLAGAADQPLDEQFF. CDR3 nucleotides: TGTGCCAGCAGCTCCCTAGCGGGAGCTGCGGATCAACCTCTGGATGAGCAGTTCTTC.

The V gene is TRBV5-1, the J gene TRBJ1-6; no reliable D call. V lost 2 bases and J lost 7, with 10 bases in between. The V gene's germline CDR1 is SGHRS and CDR2 YFSETQ. This CDR3 spans 14 amino acids. The CDR3 is CASSFLGGNSPLHF. The DNA for the CDR3 is TGCGCCAGCAGCTTTCTTGGCGGGAATTCACCCCTCCACTTT.

The gene calls are TRBV3-1 (or the pseudogene TRBV3-2) and TRBJ2-3; D perhaps matches TRBD1 (6 bases). Trimming stripped 0 bases from V and 1 base from J, with 11 bases between. The CDR3 consists of 16 residues. The germline V gene has CDR1 LGHDT and CDR2 YNNKEL (reference sequence). As DNA, the CDR3 is TGTGCCAGCAGCCAAGAAGGGGACACACGCACAGATACGCAGTATTTT. Translating it yields CASSQEGDTRTDTQYF.

J is TRBJ2-3 and V is TRBV18; unclear D gene. This CDR3 has 15 residues. CDR1 and CDR2 from the germline V gene are KGHSH and LQKENI. V lost 2 bases and J 0 bases, leaving 9 bases between the germline ends. The CDR3 nucleotides read TGTGCCAGCTCACCAATCTCGGGTAGCACAGATACGCAGTATTTT. This encodes CASSPISGSTDTQYF.

The chain is built from TRBV3-1 (or the pseudogene TRBV3-2) and TRBJ2-2; D perhaps matches TRBD1 (5 bases). Trimming took 1 base from V and 3 from J, leaving 12 bases between them. The germline gives CDR1 LGHDT, CDR2 YNNKEL (reference sequence). CDR3 length equals 16 residues. The CDR3 reads CASSQAGLPDTGELFF. Here the CDR3 DNA reads TGTGCCAGCAGCCAAGCAGGGTTGCCGGACACCGGGGAGCTGTTTTTT.

A remark on this clone: Sequence at one end of the junction differs from germline and may be a read error. The chain employs TRBV29-1 and TRBJ2-7, with D tentatively TRBD1 or TRBD2 (6 bases each). The V gene's germline CDR1 is SQVTM and CDR2 ANQGSEA. This CDR3 has 11 residues. The CDR3 region is CSVGGHLLNHF. The CDR3 nucleotides read TGCAGCGTGGGGGGACACCTTCTAAATCACTTC.

The rearrangement joins TRBV10-1 to TRBJ2-3, with 10 bases identical to TRBD2. V shed 0 bases, J shed 0 bases, and the junction held 0 bases outside the gene matches. Germline values: CDR1 WNHNN, CDR2 SYGVQD (reference sequence). The CDR3 runs to 16 residues. The CDR3 protein is CASSESGLASTDTQYF. In DNA form, the CDR3 reads TGCGCCAGCAGTGAGTCGGGACTAGCGAGCACAGATACGCAGTATTTT.

The V and J genes are TRBV5-4 and TRBJ1-1, with 8 bases aligning to TRBD1. Trimming removed 6 bases from V and 1 base from J; junction bases left unmatched: 8. The length of the CDR3 is 15 residues. Germline CDR1 and CDR2: SGHNT and YYREEE (reference sequence). Written as DNA, the CDR3 is TGTGCCAGCAAACCGCAGGGGGCGAGGAACACTGAAGCTTTCTTT. It specifies CASKPQGARNTEAFF.

V usage is TRBV3-1 (or the pseudogene TRBV3-2) and J usage is TRBJ1-2; TRBD1 agrees at 9 bases. This CDR3 has 14 amino acids. Germline CDR1 LGHDT, CDR2 YNNKEL (reference sequence). V trimming: 3 bases; J trimming: 5 bases; junction bases outside the gene matches: 4. The DNA of the CDR3 is TGTGCCAGCAGCCAGGGACAGGGCGCGTATGGCTACACCTTC. Protein sequence: CASSQGQGAYGYTF.

The chain employs TRBV18 and TRBJ2-5; no definite D call. Germline V gives CDR1 KGHSH, CDR2 LQKENI. V shed 0 bases and J shed 9 bases, with 23 bases lying between them. The CDR3 contains 17 residues. Here the CDR3 reads CASSPPSLRASSGAQYF. The CDR3 region has the DNA TGTGCCAGCTCACCACCGTCCTTAAGGGCCTCTTCTGGGGCCCAGTACTTC. Based on the CDR3 plus reference TRBV18 and TRBJ2-5, the full variable domain is NAGVMQNPRHLVRRRGQEARLRCSPMKGHSHVYWYRQLPEEGLKFMVYLQKENIIDESGMPKERFSAEFPKEGPSILRIQQVVRGDSAAYFCASSPPSLRASSGAQYFGPGTRLLVL.

The chain combines TRBV10-3 with TRBJ2-5; D not certain. The CDR3 contains 12 residues. Per germline, CDR1 ENHRY and CDR2 SYGVKD. With 2 bases removed from V and 7 bases from J, the gap between germline ends came to 8 bases. CDR3 loop: CAISEPGRTQYF. CDR3 coding DNA: TGTGCCATCAGTGAGCCAGGCCGGACCCAGTACTTC.

This clone was detected only once. The chain combines TRBV7-2 with TRBJ2-7; 7 bases map to TRBD1. The V segment lost 3 bases and the J segment 1 base; nucleotides outside the gene matches: 3. Germline CDR1 is SGHTA and CDR2 is FQGNSA. The CDR3 loop spans 14 amino acids. CDR3: CASSFGRGSYEQYF. The CDR3 DNA sequence: TGTGCCAGCAGCTTCGGCAGGGGGTCCTACGAGCAGTACTTC.

The chain links TRBV9 to TRBJ2-7; a weak D match, TRBD2 (6 bases). Trimming shortened V by 0 bases and J by 7 bases, and 17 bases separated the two germline ends. This CDR3 has 15 amino acids. Germline V lookup: CDR1 SGDLS, CDR2 YYNGEE. As DNA, the CDR3 is TGTGCCAGCAGCGTAGGGGCTAGCGCGTTGTGGGAGCAGTACTTC. Its translation is CASSVGASALWEQYF. Combining the CDR3 with reference TRBV9 and TRBJ2-7 gives the whole variable domain DSGVTQTPKHLITATGQRVTLRCSPRSGDLSVYWYQQSLDQGLQFLIQYYNGEERAKGNILERFSAQQFPDLHSELNLSSLELGDSALYFCASSVGASALWEQYFGPGTRLTVT.

This clone has just one count. The chain carries TRBV6-5 and TRBJ2-4; 11 bases line up with TRBD1. The CDR3 is 13 residues long. J gave up 10 bases and V 7 bases, and 6 bases lay outside the gene matches. CDR1 is MNHEY, CDR2 SVGAGI, per germline. CDR3 DNA sequence: TGTGCCAGCACCCAGGGGACAGGGGGAATTCAGTACTTC. It specifies CASTQGTGGIQYF.

The chain employs TRBV2 and TRBJ2-2; TRBD1 might be the D (6 bases). Trimming shortened V by 2 bases and J by 4 bases, and 11 bases separated the two germline ends. Germline CDR1 reads SNHLY; CDR2 reads FYNNEI. CDR3 length equals 15 residues. Here the CDR3 DNA reads TGTGCCAGCAGTGAACTTTCAGGGGCCACCGGGGAGCTGTTTTTT. This translates into CASSELSGATGELFF.

This chain links TRBV2 with TRBJ2-2; D gene ambiguous. CDR3 length: 14 residues. CDR1 is SNHLY and CDR2 is FYNNEI in the germline V gene. V lost 3 bases and J lost 5, with 10 bases in between. The CDR3: CASSEFYGTGELFF. For the CDR3, the DNA is TGTGCCAGCAGTGAGTTTTACGGGACCGGGGAGCTGTTTTTT.

V is TRBV3-1 (or the pseudogene TRBV3-2) and J is TRBJ2-1; no reliable D call. CDR1 LGHDT and CDR2 YNNKEL come from the germline V gene (reference sequence). This CDR3 is built from 12 residues. Between the trimmed V and J ends, which lost 3 bases and 5 bases, there was a span of 5 bases. The CDR3, as DNA: TGTGCCAGCAGCCATCTTGACAATGAGCAGTTCTTC. This encodes CASSHLDNEQFF.

Written as DNA, the CDR3 is TGTGCCAGCAGCACCCGGACAGGGACCTATGGCTACACCTTC. Translated: CASSTRTGTYGYTF. This sequence joins TRBV5-4 and TRBJ1-2; 8 positions agree with TRBD1. Germline-derived CDR1 and CDR2 are SGHNT and YYREEE (reference sequence). V shed 4 bases, J shed 4 bases, and the junction held 6 bases outside the gene matches. The CDR3 length is 14 residues.

The chain is built from TRBV6-5 and TRBJ2-7, with unresolved D. Germline values: CDR1 MNHEY, CDR2 SVGAGI. The CDR3 sequence is 13 residues long. The V end was cut by 0 bases, the J end by 9 bases, with 12 bases between. CDR3 DNA sequence: TGTGCCAGCAGTTACTCGCCTACGGGCGGGCAGTACTTC. Residues: CASSYSPTGGQYF.

This clone is medium-sized. The V and J genes are TRBV4-3 and TRBJ2-1; no definite D call. V lost 0 bases to trimming and J lost 7 bases, with 4 bases between them. CDR3 length: 12 residues. The V gene's germline CDR1 is LGHNA and CDR2 YSLEER. CDR3 residues: CASSQEPNEQFF. CDR3 coding DNA: TGCGCCAGCAGCCAAGAACCGAATGAGCAGTTCTTC.